This T cell receptor beta chain was observed in a study of T cells in Graves' hyperthyroidism and ophthalmopathy. Researchers amplified the TCR beta CDR3 regions from RNA transcripts. The TCR CDR3 was amplified in a first-round RT-PCR using the HTBI primer set. One entry per CDR3 protein, called by TCRdb with MiXCR from the multiplex PCR reads. Of a few hundred thousand distinct CDR3 sequences in the sample, less than 15% were seen once. This clonotype appeared many times. The antigen is undetermined. Exclusion followed for patients with uncontrolled infection, other autoimmune disease, pregnancy or lactation. The CDR3 loop spans 14 amino acids. Germline CDR1 and CDR2: LGHDT and YNNKEL (reference sequence). V dropped 1 base and J dropped 5 bases, with 10 bases sitting between them. General study findings and limits: Clonotypes that were expanded in thyroid above 0.001 mostly appeared in blood too.

The sample consisted of blood. The chain has TRBV3-1 and TRBJ2-3, with unresolved D. The source is a woman between 35 and 50 years old with Graves' hyperthyroidism. This CDR3 reads CASSQALELDTQYF. CDR3 nucleotides: TGTGCCAGCAGCCAAGCTCTAGAGTTAGATACGCAGTATTTT.